Presented here are 21 T cell receptor beta chains from one specimen sequenced in a study of T cells in Graves' hyperthyroidism and ophthalmopathy (dated by TCRdb to the late 2010s). The library came from multiplex PCR. TCRdb lists the instrument as Illumina HiSeq 2000. The TCR beta CDR3 regions were amplified from RNA transcripts. The TCR CDR3 was subjected to a first round of RT-PCR using the HTBI primer set and the Qiagen OneStep RT-PCR kit. TCRdb handled the public reads itself, with Q25 trimming in fastp and clone calling in MiXCR, and kept productive beta chains. Each entry is one CDR3 protein sequence, shown with its most common DNA and genes. The sample yields about 640,000 distinct CDR3 sequences; less than 25% were counted once. The ten most abundant clones make up 34% of the sample. The sequenced material came from blood. The receptors stem from a young man with Graves' ophthalmopathy.

The chain joins TRBV28 to TRBJ2-1; D is possibly TRBD2 (6 bases). This CDR3 region has 15 residues. V was pared by 6 bases and J by 9 bases, with 21 bases between. Germline V lookup: CDR1 MDHEN, CDR2 SYDVKM. CDR3 region: CASSTLAEGIGEQFF. CDR3 nucleotide sequence: TGTGCCAGCAGCACGTTAGCGGAGGGTATTGGTGAGCAGTTCTTC.

This chain uses TRBV19 with TRBJ2-1; TRBD2 is a possible D gene (6 bases). Per germline, CDR1 LNHDA and CDR2 SQIVND (reference sequence). This CDR3 spans 15 amino acids. Trimming pared 3 bases from V and 7 bases from J, leaving 16 bases between. The CDR3 reads CASSIPGESRNEQFF. The DNA of the CDR3 is TGTGCCAGTAGTATTCCGGGGGAGTCACGGAATGAGCAGTTCTTC.

This clonotype occurred many times. The rearrangement links TRBV13 to TRBJ2-1; 7 bases match TRBD2. The CDR3 contains 16 residues. V lost 5 bases, J lost 1 base, and 8 bases stayed unmatched. Germline CDR1 is PRHDT and CDR2 is FYEKMQ (reference sequence). The CDR3 DNA reads as TGTGCCAGCAGCCCCGGTGCGGGAGAGTCCTACAATGAGCAGTTCTTC. It codes for CASSPGAGESYNEQFF. The variable domain in full, completed from reference TRBV13 and TRBJ2-1, reads AAGVIQSPRHLIKEKRETATLKCYPIPRHDTVYWYQQGPGQDPQFLISFYEKMQSDKGSIPDRFSAQQFSDYHSELNMSSLELGDSALYFCASSPGAGESYNEQFFGPGTRLTVL.

Only a few counts were recorded for this clonotype. V gene TRBV7-9 combines with J gene TRBJ2-7; no clear D. The V end was cut by 5 bases, the J end by 6 bases, with 17 bases between. Germline loops: CDR1 SEHNR, CDR2 FQNEAQ (reference sequence). The CDR3 sequence is 14 residues long. The CDR3 loop is CASSATERPVEQYF. In DNA form, the CDR3 reads TGTGCCAGCAGCGCTACCGAAAGGCCGGTCGAGCAGTACTTC. Looking up the rest from reference TRBV7-9 and TRBJ2-7 gives the full variable domain: DTGVSQNPRHKITKRGQNVTFRCDPISEHNRLYWYRQTLGQGPEFLTYFQNEAQLEKSRLLSDRFSAERPKGSFSTLEIQRTEQGDSAMYLCASSATERPVEQYFGPGTRLTVT.

V gene TRBV12-3 or TRBV12-4 combines with J gene TRBJ2-1; 12 bases align to TRBD2. The V and J ends lost 5 bases and 0 bases, in that order; junction bases with no gene match: 11. CDR3 length: 19 residues. CDR3 coding DNA: TGTGCCAGCAGTCGGACTAGCGGGACCTTTTCGAGCTCCTACAATGAGCAGTTCTTC. Protein product: CASSRTSGTFSSSYNEQFF.

A remark on this clonotype: An end of the junction does not agree with germline; a read error may underlie this. J is TRBJ2-7 and V is TRBV20-1; D perhaps matches TRBD2 (6 bases). This CDR3 region has 14 residues. Germline V CDR1 and CDR2: DFQATT, SNEGSKA (reference sequence). The chain's CDR3 is CSAAGRRPTYGQYF. The CDR3 DNA follows: TGCAGTGCAGCCGGGAGAAGGCCCACCTACGGGCAGTACTTC.

The chain has TRBV6-2 or TRBV6-3 and TRBJ2-1; D unresolved. Germline V gives CDR1 MNHEY, CDR2 SVGEGT. Trimming cost V 2 bases and J 5 bases, with 7 bases left between them. The CDR3 consists of 13 residues. CDR3 region: CASSYTAHNEQFF. In DNA, the CDR3 is TGTGCCAGCAGTTACACGGCCCACAATGAGCAGTTCTTC.

CDR3 sequence (DNA): TGTGCCAGCAGCCCGAGAGTCTTCAGCGGCGGGGAGCTGTTTTTT. It is translated as CASSPRVFSGGELFF. The V and J genes are TRBV11-1 and TRBJ2-2; D may be TRBD2 (5 bases). CDR3 size: 15 residues. Germline CDR1 reads SGHAT; CDR2 reads FQDESV (reference sequence). V gave up 5 bases and J gave up 7 bases, with 17 bases separating them.

This chain connects TRBV4-1 to TRBJ1-5; no firm D call. V gave up 1 base and J gave up 0 bases, with 16 bases separating them. From germline, CDR1 is MGHRA and CDR2 YSYEKL. The CDR3 is 18 amino acids. The CDR3 sequence: CASSQGPGLFYSNQPQHF. The CDR3 DNA reads TGCGCCAGCAGCCAAGGACCCGGATTATTCTATAGCAATCAGCCCCAGCATTTT.

This clonotype was recorded at least ten times. This rearrangement joins TRBV11-2 to TRBJ1-1; 10 bases are a match to TRBD1. Germline V gene data show CDR1 as SGHAT and CDR2 as FQNNGV. With V trimmed by 7 bases and J by 4 bases, 3 bases remained unmatched. The CDR3 runs 13 residues. Here the CDR3 DNA reads TGTGCCAGCAAATGGACAGGGGGCACTGAAGCTTTCTTT. Amino acids: CASKWTGGTEAFF.

This clonotype was picked up many times. V and J are TRBV12-3 or TRBV12-4 and TRBJ2-3, with 8 bases identical to TRBD2. There are 13 residues in the CDR3. Unmatched junction bases numbered 3, after V lost 7 bases and J lost 3 bases. The CDR3 is CASNERETDTQYF. The CDR3 DNA reads as TGTGCCAGCAACGAGCGGGAGACAGATACGCAGTATTTT.

This clonotype was picked up many times. J is TRBJ2-7 and V is TRBV6-1; D call uncertain. The CDR3 totals 14 residues. Looked up from germline, CDR1 is MNHNS and CDR2 is SASEGT. V lost 7 bases to trimming and J lost 6 bases, with 19 bases between them. CDR3 DNA: TGTGCCAGCACTTTACGGAGTCCGGCCCCCGAGCAGTACTTC. Encoded protein: CASTLRSPAPEQYF.

V usage is TRBV5-1 and J usage is TRBJ2-7; maybe TRBD2 (5 bases). The V end lost 1 base, the J end lost 2 bases, and 22 bases lay between the germline ends. CDR1 and CDR2 from the germline V gene are SGHRS and YFSETQ. The CDR3 has 18 amino acids. The DNA for the CDR3 is TGCGCCAGCAGCTTGAGGCAGAATCTGGCGGGCCGAGCCTACGAGCAGTACTTC. Its translation is CASSLRQNLAGRAYEQYF.

This clonotype turned up a few times. The genes are TRBV27 and TRBJ2-3; D gene uncertain. The germline gives CDR1 MNHEY, CDR2 SMNVEV (reference sequence). There are 13 residues in the CDR3. Between the trimmed V and J ends, which lost 7 bases and 3 bases, there was a span of 11 bases. CDR3 coding DNA: TGTGCCAGCATGATTCCCGGGACAGATACGCAGTATTTT. It translates to CASMIPGTDTQYF.

The V gene is TRBV18, the J gene TRBJ2-1; TRBD2 agrees at 12 bases. The V segment lost 2 bases and the J segment 7 bases; nucleotides outside the gene matches: 6. The CDR3 consists of 16 residues. The germline gives CDR1 KGHSH, CDR2 LQKENI. Here the CDR3 DNA reads TGTGCCAGCTCACCAACGACTAGCGGGAGTGGGAATGAGCAGTTCTTC. Protein: CASSPTTSGSGNEQFF.

This clonotype was observed many times. The rearrangement links TRBV30 to TRBJ2-5; 9 nucleotides match TRBD1. The CDR3 is made up of 14 amino acids. Trimming removed 0 bases from V and 5 bases from J; junction bases left unmatched: 4. Germline CDR1 is GTSNPN and CDR2 is SVGIG (reference sequence). Here the CDR3 reads CAWSVGTGWETQYF. The CDR3 coding sequence is TGTGCCTGGAGTGTAGGGACAGGGTGGGAGACCCAGTACTTC.

Only a few counts were recorded for this clonotype. V and J are TRBV7-9 and TRBJ1-1, with 11 bases fitting TRBD1. Germline assignment: CDR1 SEHNR and CDR2 FQNEAQ (reference sequence). The V segment lost 4 bases and the J segment 11 bases; nucleotides outside the gene matches: 6. The CDR3 covers 13 residues. The CDR3 region is CASSSDRGRRAFF. The CDR3 DNA reads as TGTGCCAGCAGCTCGGACAGGGGGCGCAGGGCTTTCTTT.

The DNA of the CDR3 is TGTGCCAGCAGCTCTTCTTTAGTCGGTGAGCAGTTCTTC. Residues: CASSSSLVGEQFF. This chain joins TRBV7-9 and TRBJ2-1; D remains unclear. The ends were cut back, 4 bases at V and 9 bases at J, with 13 bases in the middle. The CDR3 is 13 amino acids. Germline V lookup: CDR1 SEHNR, CDR2 FQNEAQ (reference sequence).

The CDR3, as DNA: TGTGCCAGCAGCCAAGACTCAGGGGAAAATCAGCCCCAGCATTTT. This sequence encodes CASSQDSGENQPQHF. The rearrangement joins TRBV4-2 to TRBJ1-5, with D perhaps TRBD1 (6 bases). V was pared by 0 bases and J by 4 bases, with 10 bases between. This CDR3 region has 15 residues. Per germline, CDR1 LGHNA and CDR2 YNFKEQ.

V and J are TRBV24-1 and TRBJ2-3; 7 nucleotides agree with TRBD2. The V gene end was trimmed by 7 bases and the J gene end by 1 base; junction bases not matched to a gene: 7. CDR1 is KGHDR, CDR2 SFDVKD, per germline. CDR3 size: 15 residues. The chain's CDR3 is CATSFPGLRTDTQYF. DNA for the CDR3: TGTGCCACCAGCTTCCCGGGACTACGCACAGATACGCAGTATTTT.

This clonotype was detected only a few times. The V gene is TRBV4-3, the J gene TRBJ2-7; tentative D call: TRBD2 (7 bases). CDR1 is LGHNA, CDR2 YSLEER, per germline. Trimming removed 1 base from V and 7 bases from J, with 17 bases in between. The CDR3 spans 15 residues. The chain's CDR3 is CASSQGGGAPGEQYF. Here the CDR3 DNA reads TGCGCCAGCAGCCAAGGTGGGGGGGCTCCGGGAGAGCAGTACTTC.